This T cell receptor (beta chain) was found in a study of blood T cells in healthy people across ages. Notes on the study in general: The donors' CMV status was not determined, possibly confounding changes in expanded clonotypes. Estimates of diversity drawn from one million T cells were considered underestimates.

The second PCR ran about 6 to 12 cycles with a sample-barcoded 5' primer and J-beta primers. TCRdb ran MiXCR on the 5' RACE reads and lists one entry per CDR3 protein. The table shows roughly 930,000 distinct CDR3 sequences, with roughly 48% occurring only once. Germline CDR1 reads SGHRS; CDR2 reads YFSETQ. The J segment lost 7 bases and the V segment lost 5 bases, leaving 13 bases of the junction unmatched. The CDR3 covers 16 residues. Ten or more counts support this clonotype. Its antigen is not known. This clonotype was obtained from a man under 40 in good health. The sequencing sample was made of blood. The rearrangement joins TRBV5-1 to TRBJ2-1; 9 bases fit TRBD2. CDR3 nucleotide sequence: TGCGCCAGCAGTGGTTCGGCGGGGGGGCCTCGGAATGAGCAGTTCTTC. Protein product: CASSGSAGGPRNEQFF. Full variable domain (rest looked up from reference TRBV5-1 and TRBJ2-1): KAGVTQTPRYLIKTRGQQVTLSCSPISGHRSVSWYQQTPGQGLQFLFEYFSETQRNKGNFPGRFSGRQFSNSRSEMNVSTLELGDSALYLCASSGSAGGPRNEQFFGPGTRLTVL.